The 12 T cell receptor beta chains reported below all come from one sample, sequenced in a study of OX40 agonist ivuxolimab in advanced cancers. Repertoires were generated with immunoSEQ multiplex PCR, while TCRdb's copy carries only in-frame clones and drops some. Of around 60,000 clones listed, 92% are singletons. Sequencing was performed on CD4+ or CD8+ T cells sorted from blood, taken in a trial of the OX40 agonist ivuxolimab. The receptor source for this set is an adult with an advanced solid tumor such as melanoma, head and neck, liver or kidney cancer.

J is TRBJ1-2 and V is TRBV2, with D possibly matching TRBD1 (6 bases). The CDR3 length is 13 residues. Per germline, CDR1 SNHLY and CDR2 FYNNEI. Between the trimmed V and J ends, which lost 8 bases and 6 bases, there was a span of 16 bases. The CDR3 DNA is TGTGCCAGCCCTTTCCAGGGGCGGGATGGCTACACCTTC. Residues: CASPFQGRDGYTF.

The V gene is TRBV20-1, the J gene TRBJ2-1, with D perhaps TRBD2 (5 bases). Germline CDR1 and CDR2: DFQATT and SNEGSKA (reference sequence). Trimming shortened V by 4 bases and J by 9 bases, and 10 bases separated the two germline ends. The CDR3 contains 11 residues. The CDR3 nucleotides read TGCAGTGCTAACTTCGAGGGTGAGCAGTTCTTC. It is translated as CSANFEGEQFF.

This clone appeared a single time. V usage is TRBV7-2 and J usage is TRBJ2-7, with a weak D call TRBD1 (5 bases). Trimming cost V 7 bases and J 1 base, with 17 bases left between them. CDR1 is SGHTA and CDR2 is FQGNSA in the germline V gene. The CDR3 runs to 15 residues. For the CDR3, the DNA is TGTGCCAGCACCTTCAGAGACAGCTCTTCCTACGAGCAGTACTTC. Protein product: CASTFRDSSSYEQYF.

The chain links TRBV19 to TRBJ2-5; tentative D call: TRBD1 (5 bases). CDR1 and CDR2 (germline): LNHDA, SQIVND (reference sequence). Trimming shortened V by 3 bases and J by 4 bases, and 12 bases separated the two germline ends. This CDR3 region has 14 residues. The CDR3 nucleotides read TGTGCCAGTAGTATCGGACAAGGCCGAGAGACCCAGTACTTC. Amino acid sequence: CASSIGQGRETQYF.

The rearrangement uses TRBV9 and TRBJ2-1, with 12 bases lining up with TRBD2. The CDR3 is 15 amino acids. CDR1 and CDR2 (germline): SGDLS, YYNGEE. After removal of 1 base from V and 8 bases from J, the junction contained 4 bases not matched to a gene. The CDR3 loop reads CASSVWASGRDEQFF. The CDR3 region has the DNA TGTGCCAGCAGCGTATGGGCTAGCGGGAGGGATGAGCAGTTCTTC.

This clone was recorded only once. The chain combines TRBV7-6 with TRBJ2-2; D not certain. V was shortened by 5 bases and J by 0 bases, with 13 bases between the two germline ends. The CDR3 is made up of 16 amino acids. CDR1 and CDR2 from the germline V gene are SGHVS and FNYEAQ. For the CDR3, the DNA is TGTGCCAGCAGCCTCACCGGAGCGACGAACACCGGGGAGCTGTTTTTT. This gives the protein CASSLTGATNTGELFF.

This clone was found a few times. This chain connects TRBV7-9 to TRBJ2-5; 9 positions agree with TRBD1. V shed 9 bases and J 0 bases; nucleotides not matched to a gene: 11. Germline V CDR1 and CDR2: SEHNR, FQNEAQ (reference sequence). The length of the CDR3 is 16 residues. In DNA, the CDR3 is TGTGCCAGTAGGGGAGGGACAGGGTTGAACCAAGAGACCCAGTACTTC. Translation: CASRGGTGLNQETQYF.

The chain is built from TRBV11-1 and TRBJ2-2, with D perhaps TRBD2 (6 bases). The CDR3 consists of 16 residues. V lost 3 bases and J 4 bases, leaving 15 bases between the germline ends. The germline V gene has CDR1 SGHAT and CDR2 FQDESV (reference sequence). CDR3 amino acids: CASSFVSGSSTGELFF. In DNA form, the CDR3 reads TGTGCCAGCAGCTTTGTTAGCGGTTCGTCCACCGGGGAGCTGTTTTTT.

The J gene is TRBJ2-1, the V gene TRBV6-5; no clear D gene. This CDR3 has 11 amino acids. V lost 0 bases and J lost 7, with 1 base in between. CDR1 and CDR2 from the germline V gene are MNHEY and SVGAGI. The CDR3 here is CASSYSNEQFF. As DNA, the CDR3 is TGTGCCAGCAGTTACTCGAATGAGCAGTTCTTC.

V gene TRBV27 combines with J gene TRBJ2-1; TRBD2 matches at 13 bases. Losses at the gene ends were 2 bases for V and 7 bases for J; bases not matched to a gene: 2. The germline V gene encodes CDR1 MNHEY and CDR2 SMNVEV (reference sequence). CDR3 length: 15 residues. The chain's CDR3 is CASSLRTSGSNEQFF. CDR3 nucleotides: TGTGCCAGCAGTTTAAGGACTAGCGGGAGTAATGAGCAGTTCTTC.

This chain uses TRBV28 with TRBJ1-2; D is uncertain. Germline V gene data show CDR1 as MDHEN and CDR2 as SYDVKM. V dropped 4 bases and J dropped 8 bases, with 11 bases sitting between them. The CDR3 is 12 amino acids. The CDR3 region is CASSSLRVGYTF. As DNA, the CDR3 is TGTGCCAGCAGTTCCCTTCGGGTCGGCTACACCTTC.

The V call is TRBV28, the J call TRBJ1-5; no clear D gene. CDR1 and CDR2 (germline): MDHEN, SYDVKM. The CDR3 has 13 amino acids. The V end lost 8 bases, the J end lost 3 bases, and 11 bases lay between the germline ends. CDR3 nucleotide sequence: TGTGCCAGCCGTCCGGAGCTCAATCAGCCCCAGCATTTT. Amino acids: CASRPELNQPQHF.